This TCR beta chain was sequenced during a study of early T cells in non-severe SARS-CoV-2 infection. About the study: Unsorted whole blood bulk RNA was sequenced, with unpaired chains.

As concerns this clonotype: The antigen remains undetermined. One end of the junction does not line up with germline, which may come from a read error.

The CDR3 consists of 16 residues. Germline V gene sequence: CDR1 SGHAT, CDR2 FQDESV (reference sequence). Points from the study as a whole: VDJdb-based matching was biased toward anti-spike CD8 responses and missed private and CD4 specificities.

Attachment of unique molecular identifiers to individual cDNA molecules was performed. TCRdb processed the 5' RACE reads anew with MiXCR; each CDR3 protein has one entry. Of 55,000 to 85,000 distinct CDR3 sequences listed, 10% to 15% are singletons. Sequencing input: whole blood. This clonotype was sampled from an adult who was a healthcare worker with PCR-confirmed SARS-CoV-2 infection or an uninfected control (not recorded which). The V call is TRBV11-1, the J call TRBJ2-5; TRBD1 agrees at 10 bases. The CDR3 sequence: CASSSGGQGRIETRYF. CDR3 sequence (DNA): TGTGCCAGCAGCTCCGGGGGACAGGGGAGGATAGAGACCCGGTACTTC.